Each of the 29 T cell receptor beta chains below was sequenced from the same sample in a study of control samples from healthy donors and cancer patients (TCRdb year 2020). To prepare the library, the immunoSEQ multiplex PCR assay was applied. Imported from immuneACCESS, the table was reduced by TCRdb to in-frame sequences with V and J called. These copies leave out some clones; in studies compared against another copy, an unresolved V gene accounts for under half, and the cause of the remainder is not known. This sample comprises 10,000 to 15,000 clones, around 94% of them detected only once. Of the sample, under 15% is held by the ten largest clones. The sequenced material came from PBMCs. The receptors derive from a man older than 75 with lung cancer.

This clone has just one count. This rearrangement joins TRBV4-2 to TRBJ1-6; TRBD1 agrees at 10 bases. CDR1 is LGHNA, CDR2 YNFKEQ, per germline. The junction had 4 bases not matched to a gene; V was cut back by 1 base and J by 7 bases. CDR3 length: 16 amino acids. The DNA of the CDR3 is TGTGCCAGCAGCCAAGGACAGGGGGCGCGAAATTCACCCCTCCACTTT. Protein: CASSQGQGARNSPLHF.

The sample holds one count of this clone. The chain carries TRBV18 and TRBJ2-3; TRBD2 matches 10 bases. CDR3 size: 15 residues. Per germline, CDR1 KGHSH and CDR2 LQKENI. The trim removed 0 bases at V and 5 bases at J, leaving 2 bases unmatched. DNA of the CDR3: TGTGCCAGCTCACCACCGGGACTAGCGCAAGATACGCAGTATTTT. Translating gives CASSPPGLAQDTQYF.

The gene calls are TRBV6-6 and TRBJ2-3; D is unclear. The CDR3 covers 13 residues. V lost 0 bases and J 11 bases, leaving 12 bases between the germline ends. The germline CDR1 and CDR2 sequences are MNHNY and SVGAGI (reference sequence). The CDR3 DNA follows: TGTGCCAGCAGTTACTCGTCAGCCTCCGTGCAGTATTTT. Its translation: CASSYSSASVQYF.

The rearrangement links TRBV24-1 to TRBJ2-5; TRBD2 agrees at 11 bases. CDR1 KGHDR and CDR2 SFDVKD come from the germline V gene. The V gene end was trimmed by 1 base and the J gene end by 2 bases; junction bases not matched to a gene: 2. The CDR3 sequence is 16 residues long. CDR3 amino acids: CATSDLLAGDQETQYF. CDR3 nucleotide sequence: TGTGCCACCAGTGATTTACTAGCGGGGGATCAAGAGACCCAGTACTTC.

The chain's CDR3 is CASSPKGTRVFRDNEQFF. As DNA, the CDR3 is TGTGCCAGTAGCCCGAAGGGAACTAGAGTCTTTAGGGACAATGAGCAGTTCTTC. This rearrangement joins TRBV19 to TRBJ2-1; D possibly corresponds to TRBD2 (5 bases). This CDR3 contains 18 residues. Germline-derived CDR1 and CDR2 are LNHDA and SQIVND (reference sequence). The V gene lost 6 bases and the J gene lost 5 bases, with 26 bases spanning the gap.

CDR3 in amino acids: CASSPGASGVRNTQYF. DNA for the CDR3: TGTGCCAGTAGCCCTGGGGCTAGCGGGGTCCGGAATACGCAGTATTTT. V and J are TRBV19 and TRBJ2-3, with 9 bases aligning to TRBD2. CDR3 length: 16 amino acids. V dropped 6 bases and J dropped 7; count of bases not matched to a gene: 14. Germline V gene lookup returns CDR1 LNHDA and CDR2 SQIVND (reference sequence).

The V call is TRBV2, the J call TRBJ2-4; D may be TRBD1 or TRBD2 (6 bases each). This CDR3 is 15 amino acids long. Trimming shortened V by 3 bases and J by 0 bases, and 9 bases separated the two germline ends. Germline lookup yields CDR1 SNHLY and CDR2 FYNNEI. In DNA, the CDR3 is TGTGCCAGCAGTGAGGGGGGCATAGCCAAAAACATTCAGTACTTC. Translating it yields CASSEGGIAKNIQYF.

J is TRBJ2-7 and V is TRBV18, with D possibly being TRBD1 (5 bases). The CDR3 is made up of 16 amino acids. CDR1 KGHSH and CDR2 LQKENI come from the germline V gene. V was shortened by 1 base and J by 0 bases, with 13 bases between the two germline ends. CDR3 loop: CASSPREGANSYEQYV. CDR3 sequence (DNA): TGTGCCAGCTCACCACGGGAAGGGGCGAACTCCTACGAGCAGTACGTC.

CDR3 amino acids: CASSRDSTDTQYF. The CDR3 coding sequence is TGTGCCAGCAGCCGGGACAGCACAGATACGCAGTATTTT. This chain uses TRBV5-6 with TRBJ2-3; D is possibly TRBD1 or TRBD2 (5 bases each). The germline gives CDR1 SGHDT, CDR2 YYEEEE. The CDR3 is 13 residues long. The ends were cut back, 4 bases at V and 0 bases at J, with 6 bases in the middle.

CDR3 sequence: CASSLVQGDTGELFF. The CDR3 bases are TGTGCCAGCAGCTTGGTCCAGGGGGACACCGGGGAGCTGTTTTTT. J is TRBJ2-2 and V is TRBV5-6; 7 bases fit TRBD1. Trimming removed 0 bases from V and 3 bases from J; junction bases left unmatched: 2. The germline V gene encodes CDR1 SGHDT and CDR2 YYEEEE. This CDR3 has 15 residues.

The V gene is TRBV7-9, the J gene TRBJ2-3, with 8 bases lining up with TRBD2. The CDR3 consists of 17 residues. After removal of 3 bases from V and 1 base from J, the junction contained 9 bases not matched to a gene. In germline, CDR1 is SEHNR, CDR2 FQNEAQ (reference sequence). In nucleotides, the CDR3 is TGTGCCAGCAGCTTCTACCGAGCGGGGGCCCGCACAGATACGCAGTATTTT. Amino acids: CASSFYRAGARTDTQYF.

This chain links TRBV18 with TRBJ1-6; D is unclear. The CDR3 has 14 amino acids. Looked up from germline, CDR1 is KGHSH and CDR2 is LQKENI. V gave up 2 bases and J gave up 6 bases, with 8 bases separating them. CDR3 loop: CASSPEVTNSPLHF. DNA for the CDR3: TGTGCCAGCTCACCAGAGGTTACTAATTCACCCCTCCACTTT.

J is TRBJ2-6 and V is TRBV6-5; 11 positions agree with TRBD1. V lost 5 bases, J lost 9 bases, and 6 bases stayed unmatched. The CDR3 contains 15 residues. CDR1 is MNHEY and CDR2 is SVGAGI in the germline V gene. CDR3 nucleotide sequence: TGTGCCAGCAGTACTAGGACAGGGGGCTTCAACGTCCTGACTTTC. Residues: CASSTRTGGFNVLTF.

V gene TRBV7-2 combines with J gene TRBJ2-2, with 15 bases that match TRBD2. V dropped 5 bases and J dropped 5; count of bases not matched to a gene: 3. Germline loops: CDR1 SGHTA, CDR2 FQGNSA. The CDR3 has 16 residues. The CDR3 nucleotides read TGTGCCAGCAGCCCCGGGACTAGCGGGGGGACCGGGGAGCTGTTTTTT. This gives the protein CASSPGTSGGTGELFF.

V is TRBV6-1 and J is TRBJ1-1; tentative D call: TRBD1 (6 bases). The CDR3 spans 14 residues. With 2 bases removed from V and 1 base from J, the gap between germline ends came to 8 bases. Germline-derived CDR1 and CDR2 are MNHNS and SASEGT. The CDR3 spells CASSETGTNTEAFF. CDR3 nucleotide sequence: TGTGCCAGCAGTGAAACAGGGACGAACACTGAAGCTTTCTTT.

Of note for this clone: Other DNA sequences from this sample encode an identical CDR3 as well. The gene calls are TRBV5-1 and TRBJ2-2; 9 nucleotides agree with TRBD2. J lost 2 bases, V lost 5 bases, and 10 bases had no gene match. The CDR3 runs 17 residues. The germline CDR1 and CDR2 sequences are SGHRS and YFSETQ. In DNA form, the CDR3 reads TGCGCCAGCAGGCCGGCGGGCGGGGGGGCCAACACCGGGGAGCTGTTTTTT. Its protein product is CASRPAGGGANTGELFF. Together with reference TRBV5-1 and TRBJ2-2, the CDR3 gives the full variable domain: KAGVTQTPRYLIKTRGQQVTLSCSPISGHRSVSWYQQTPGQGLQFLFEYFSETQRNKGNFPGRFSGRQFSNSRSEMNVSTLELGDSALYLCASRPAGGGANTGELFFGEGSRLTVL.

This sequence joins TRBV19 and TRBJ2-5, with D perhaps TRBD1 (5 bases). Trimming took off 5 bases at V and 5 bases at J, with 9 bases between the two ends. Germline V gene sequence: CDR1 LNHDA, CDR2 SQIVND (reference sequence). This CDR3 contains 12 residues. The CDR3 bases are TGTGCCAGTAGTCAGACAGTCGAGACCCAGTACTTC. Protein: CASSQTVETQYF.

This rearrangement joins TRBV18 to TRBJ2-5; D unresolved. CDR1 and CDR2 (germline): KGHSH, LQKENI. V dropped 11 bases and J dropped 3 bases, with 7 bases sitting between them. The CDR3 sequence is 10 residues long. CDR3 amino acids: CAVGKETQYF. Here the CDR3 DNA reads TGTGCCGTTGGGAAAGAGACCCAGTACTTC.

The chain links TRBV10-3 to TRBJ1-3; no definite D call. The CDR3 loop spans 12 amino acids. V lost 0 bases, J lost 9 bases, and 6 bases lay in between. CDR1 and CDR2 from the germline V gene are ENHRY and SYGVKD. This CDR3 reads CAISESLGTIYF. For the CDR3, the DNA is TGTGCCATCAGTGAGTCTCTTGGCACCATATATTTT.

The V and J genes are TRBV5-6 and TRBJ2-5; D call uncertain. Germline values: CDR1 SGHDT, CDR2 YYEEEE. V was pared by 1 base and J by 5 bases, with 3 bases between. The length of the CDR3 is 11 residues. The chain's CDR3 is CASSLIETQYF. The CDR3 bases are TGTGCCAGCAGCTTGATCGAGACCCAGTACTTC.

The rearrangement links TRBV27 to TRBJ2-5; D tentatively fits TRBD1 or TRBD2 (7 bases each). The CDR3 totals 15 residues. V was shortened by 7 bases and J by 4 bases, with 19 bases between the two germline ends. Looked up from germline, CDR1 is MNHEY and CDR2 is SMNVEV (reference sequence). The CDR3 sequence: CASTIKAGGAETQYF. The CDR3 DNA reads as TGTGCCAGCACCATTAAGGCAGGGGGGGCAGAGACCCAGTACTTC.

The CDR3 reads CASSPGIGDEKLFF. CDR3 sequence (DNA): TGTGCCAGCAGCCCTGGGATAGGAGATGAAAAACTGTTTTTT. The chain combines TRBV7-9 with TRBJ1-4; no reliable D call. V was shortened by 5 bases and J by 6 bases, with 13 bases between the two germline ends. Germline values: CDR1 SEHNR, CDR2 FQNEAQ (reference sequence). The CDR3 is 14 residues long.

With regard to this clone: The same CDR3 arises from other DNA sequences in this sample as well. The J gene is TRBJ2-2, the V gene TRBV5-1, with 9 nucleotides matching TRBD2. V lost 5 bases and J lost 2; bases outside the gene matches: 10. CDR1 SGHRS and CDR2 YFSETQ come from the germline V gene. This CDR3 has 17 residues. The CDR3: CASRPAGGGANTGELFF. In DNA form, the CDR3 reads TGCGCCAGCAGGCCGGCTGGCGGGGGGGCCAACACCGGGGAGCTGTTTTTT.

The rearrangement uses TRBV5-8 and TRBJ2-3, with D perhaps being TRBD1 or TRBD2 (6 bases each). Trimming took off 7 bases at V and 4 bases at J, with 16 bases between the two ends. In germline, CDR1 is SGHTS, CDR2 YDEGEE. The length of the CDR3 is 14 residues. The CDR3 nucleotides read TGTGCCAGCTCCTTGGGGGGCCCCCCAGATACGCAGTATTTT. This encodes CASSLGGPPDTQYF.

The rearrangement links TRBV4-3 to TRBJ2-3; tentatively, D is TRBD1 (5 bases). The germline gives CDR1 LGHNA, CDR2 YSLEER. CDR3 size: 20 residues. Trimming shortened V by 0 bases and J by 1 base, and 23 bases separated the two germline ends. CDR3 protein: CASSQDIPRVGDARTDTQYF. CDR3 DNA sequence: TGCGCCAGCAGCCAAGATATCCCTCGGGTAGGGGATGCCCGCACAGATACGCAGTATTTT.

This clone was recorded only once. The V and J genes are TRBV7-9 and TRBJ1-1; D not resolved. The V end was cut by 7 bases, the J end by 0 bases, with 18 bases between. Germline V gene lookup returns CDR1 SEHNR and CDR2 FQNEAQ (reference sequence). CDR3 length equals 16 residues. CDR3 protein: CASIPARVWMNTEAFF. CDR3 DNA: TGTGCCAGCATCCCGGCCCGAGTTTGGATGAACACTGAAGCTTTCTTT.

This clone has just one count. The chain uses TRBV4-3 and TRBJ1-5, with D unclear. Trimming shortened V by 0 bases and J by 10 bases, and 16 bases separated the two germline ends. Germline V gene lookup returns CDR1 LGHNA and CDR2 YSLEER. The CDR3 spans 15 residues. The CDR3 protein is CASSQEARLGSPQHF. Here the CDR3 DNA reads TGCGCCAGCAGCCAAGAGGCAAGACTAGGGAGTCCCCAGCATTTT.

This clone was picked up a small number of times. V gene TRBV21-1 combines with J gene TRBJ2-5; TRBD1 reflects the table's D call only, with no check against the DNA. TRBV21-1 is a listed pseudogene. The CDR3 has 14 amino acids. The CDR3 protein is CASSSQDFQETQYF. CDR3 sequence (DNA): TGTGCCAGCAGCTCACAGGATTTCCAAGAGACCCAGTACTTC.

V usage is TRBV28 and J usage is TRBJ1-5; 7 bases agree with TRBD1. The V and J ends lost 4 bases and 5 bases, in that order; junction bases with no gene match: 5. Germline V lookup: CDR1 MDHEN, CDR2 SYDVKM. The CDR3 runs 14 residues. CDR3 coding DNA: TGTGCCAGCAGTTCCGGGACAGCGTATCAGCCCCAGCATTTT. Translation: CASSSGTAYQPQHF.